The next 8 T cell receptor beta chains were all read from a single sample in a study of T cell responses to AZD1222 COVID-19 vaccine. The method was immunoSEQ multiplex PCR; TCRdb's version includes in-frame clones alone and lacks a portion of them. The data contain over 100,000 clones, approximately 91% of them singletons. Sequenced here: peripheral blood, sampled 28 days after the second AZD1222 dose. These receptors were taken from an adult who received the AZD1222 COVID-19 vaccine.

This chain links TRBV6-6 with TRBJ2-5, with 7 bases matching TRBD1. The CDR3 length is 14 residues. Germline values: CDR1 MNHNY, CDR2 SVGAGI (reference sequence). V shed 5 bases and J 3 bases; nucleotides not matched to a gene: 6. In DNA form, the CDR3 reads TGTGCCAGCAGTCGGGACAGTACGGAAGAGACCCAGTACTTC. It codes for CASSRDSTEETQYF.

The rearrangement uses TRBV21-1 and TRBJ2-7; the table's D call TRBD1 went unverified against the DNA. TRBV21-1 is a known pseudogene. There are 18 residues in the CDR3. CDR3 in DNA: TGTGCCAGCAGCAAAGTTAGTTCGGGGACAGGGGGTTTTGACGAGCAGTACTTC. As protein: CASSKVSSGTGGFDEQYF.

The rearrangement uses TRBV29-1 and TRBJ2-7; 9 nucleotides line up with TRBD1. This CDR3 is 14 amino acids long. Germline CDR1 is SQVTM and CDR2 is ANQGSEA. V was clipped by 6 bases and J by 2 bases; unmatched bases: 8. The CDR3 DNA reads TGCAGCGTCCGTCGGGACAGGGCGACCTACGAGCAGTACTTC. It is translated as CSVRRDRATYEQYF.

V gene TRBV11-2 combines with J gene TRBJ2-3; D is perhaps TRBD2 (6 bases). V lost 2 bases and J 0 bases, leaving 12 bases between the germline ends. Germline loops: CDR1 SGHAT, CDR2 FQNNGV. The CDR3 extends over 16 amino acids. In DNA form, the CDR3 reads TGTGCCAGCAGCTTAATCCGGACTACTAGCACAGATACGCAGTATTTT. Protein: CASSLIRTTSTDTQYF. Complete variable domain (other parts from reference TRBV11-2 and TRBJ2-3): EAGVAQSPRYKIIEKRQSVAFWCNPISGHATLYWYQQILGQGPKLLIQFQNNGVVDDSQLPKDRFSAERLKGVDSTLKIQPAKLEDSAVYLCASSLIRTTSTDTQYFGPGTRLTVL.

This chain links TRBV6-2 or TRBV6-3 with TRBJ2-1, with D maybe TRBD2 (6 bases). Germline loops: CDR1 MNHEY, CDR2 SVGEGT. The CDR3 runs 17 residues. With 1 base removed from V and 9 bases from J, the gap between germline ends came to 22 bases. CDR3 loop: CASSYFFRREIPPEQFF. Here the CDR3 DNA reads TGTGCCAGCAGTTACTTCTTTAGGCGGGAAATCCCCCCTGAGCAGTTCTTC.

The chain combines TRBV10-3 with TRBJ2-1; TRBD2 is a possible D gene (6 bases). The CDR3 length is 14 residues. Looked up from germline, CDR1 is ENHRY and CDR2 is SYGVKD. V lost 7 bases, J lost 5 bases, and 15 bases lay in between. CDR3 DNA sequence: TGTGCCATCAAAACTAGCCTTTCGGACAATGAGCAGTTCTTC. Translating gives CAIKTSLSDNEQFF.

The J gene is TRBJ1-2, the V gene TRBV30, with D hard to call. This CDR3 has 14 amino acids. Germline V gene sequence: CDR1 GTSNPN, CDR2 SVGIG (reference sequence). The V gene lost 3 bases and the J gene lost 0 bases, with 11 bases spanning the gap. CDR3 nucleotide sequence: TGTGCCTGGAGCCGGCGAGCCACTAACTATGGCTACACCTTC. It encodes CAWSRRATNYGYTF. The complete variable domain, with remaining parts taken from reference TRBV30 and TRBJ1-2, reads SQTIHQWPATLVQPVGSPLSLECTVEGTSNPNLYWYRQAAGRGLQLLFYSVGIGQISSEVPQNLSASRPQDRQFILSSKKLLLSDSGFYLCAWSRRATNYGYTFGSGTRLTVV.

This chain connects TRBV27 to TRBJ1-2, with a possible D match to TRBD1 (6 bases). This CDR3 comprises 14 residues. Germline lookup yields CDR1 MNHEY and CDR2 SMNVEV (reference sequence). V lost 4 bases and J 6 bases, leaving 15 bases between the germline ends. CDR3 sequence: CASSSYRVVDGYTF. The DNA for the CDR3 is TGTGCCAGCAGTTCTTACAGGGTGGTTGATGGCTACACCTTC.